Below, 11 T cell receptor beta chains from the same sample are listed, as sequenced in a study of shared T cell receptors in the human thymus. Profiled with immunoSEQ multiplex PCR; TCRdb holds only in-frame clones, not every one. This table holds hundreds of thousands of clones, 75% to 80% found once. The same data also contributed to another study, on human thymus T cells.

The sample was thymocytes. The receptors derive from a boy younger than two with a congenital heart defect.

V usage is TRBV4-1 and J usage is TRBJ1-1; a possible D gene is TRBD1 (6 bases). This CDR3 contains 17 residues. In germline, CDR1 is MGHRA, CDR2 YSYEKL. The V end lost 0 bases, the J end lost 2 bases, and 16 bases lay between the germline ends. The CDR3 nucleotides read TGCGCCAGCAGCCAAGATTGGGCTGTGACAGGTAACACTGAAGCTTTCTTT. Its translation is CASSQDWAVTGNTEAFF.

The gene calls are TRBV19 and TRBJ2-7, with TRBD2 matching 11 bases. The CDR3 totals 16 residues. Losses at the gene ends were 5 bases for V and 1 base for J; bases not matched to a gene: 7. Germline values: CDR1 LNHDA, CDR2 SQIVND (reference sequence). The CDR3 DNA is TGTGCCAGTAGTGCGGTAGCGGGAGGGTCGTCCTACGAGCAGTACTTC. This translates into CASSAVAGGSSYEQYF.

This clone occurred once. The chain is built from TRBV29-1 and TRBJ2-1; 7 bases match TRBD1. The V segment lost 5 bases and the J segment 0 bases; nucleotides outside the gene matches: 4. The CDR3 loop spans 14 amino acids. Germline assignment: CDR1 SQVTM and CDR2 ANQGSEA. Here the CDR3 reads CSVPDRDSYNEQFF. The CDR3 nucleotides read TGCAGCGTTCCCGACAGGGACTCCTACAATGAGCAGTTCTTC.

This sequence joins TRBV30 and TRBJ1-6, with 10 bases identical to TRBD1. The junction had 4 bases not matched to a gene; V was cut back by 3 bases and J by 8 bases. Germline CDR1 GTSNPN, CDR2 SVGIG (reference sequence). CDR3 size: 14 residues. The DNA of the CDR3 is TGTGCCTGGAGCCAGACAGGGGGCGATTCACCCCTCCACTTT. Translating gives CAWSQTGGDSPLHF.

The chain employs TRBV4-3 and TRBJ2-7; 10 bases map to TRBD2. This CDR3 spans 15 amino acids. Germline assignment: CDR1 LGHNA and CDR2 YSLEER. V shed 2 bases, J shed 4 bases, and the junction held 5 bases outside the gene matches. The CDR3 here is CASSQSSGSRYEQYF. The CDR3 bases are TGCGCCAGCAGCCAATCTAGCGGGAGCCGGTACGAGCAGTACTTC.

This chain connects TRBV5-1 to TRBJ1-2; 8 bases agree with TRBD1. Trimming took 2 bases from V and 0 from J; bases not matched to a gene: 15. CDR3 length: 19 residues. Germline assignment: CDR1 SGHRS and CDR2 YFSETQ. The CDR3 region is CASSLGSDRVDSANYGYTF. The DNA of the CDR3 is TGCGCCAGCAGCTTAGGTTCGGACAGGGTAGACTCAGCTAACTATGGCTACACCTTC.

The CDR3 DNA follows: TGTGCCAGCAGTGAAACAAACCGGGATGAGCAGTTCTTC. It is translated as CASSETNRDEQFF. The rearrangement joins TRBV6-4 to TRBJ2-1; D uncertain. The length of the CDR3 is 13 residues. Germline-derived CDR1 and CDR2 are MRHNA and SNTAGT. The V end was cut by 3 bases, the J end by 8 bases, with 11 bases between.

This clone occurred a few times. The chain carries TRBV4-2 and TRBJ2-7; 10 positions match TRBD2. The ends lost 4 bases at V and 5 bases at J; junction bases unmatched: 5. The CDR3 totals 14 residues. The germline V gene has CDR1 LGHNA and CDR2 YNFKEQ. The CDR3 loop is CASSPSTSGNEQYF. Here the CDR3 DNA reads TGTGCCAGCAGCCCCTCCACTAGCGGGAACGAGCAGTACTTC.

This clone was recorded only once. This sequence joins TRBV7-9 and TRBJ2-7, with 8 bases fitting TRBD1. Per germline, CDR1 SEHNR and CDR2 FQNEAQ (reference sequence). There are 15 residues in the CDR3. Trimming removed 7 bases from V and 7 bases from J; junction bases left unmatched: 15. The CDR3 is CASIPGKQGAREQYF. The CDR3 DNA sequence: TGTGCCAGCATCCCAGGGAAGCAGGGGGCTCGGGAGCAGTACTTC.

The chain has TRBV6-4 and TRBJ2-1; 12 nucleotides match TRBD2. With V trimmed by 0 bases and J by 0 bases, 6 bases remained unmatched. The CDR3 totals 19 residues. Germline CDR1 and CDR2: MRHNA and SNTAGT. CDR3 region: CASSDSSSGRGSSYNEQFF. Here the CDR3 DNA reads TGTGCCAGCAGTGACTCTTCTAGCGGGAGGGGAAGCTCCTACAATGAGCAGTTCTTC.

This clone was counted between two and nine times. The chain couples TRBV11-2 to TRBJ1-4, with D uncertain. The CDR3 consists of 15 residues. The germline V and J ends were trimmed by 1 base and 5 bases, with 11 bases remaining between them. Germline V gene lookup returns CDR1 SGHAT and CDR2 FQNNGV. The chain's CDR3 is CASSLGGRLNEKLFF. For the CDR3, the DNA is TGTGCCAGCAGCTTAGGTGGCAGATTGAATGAAAAACTGTTTTTT.